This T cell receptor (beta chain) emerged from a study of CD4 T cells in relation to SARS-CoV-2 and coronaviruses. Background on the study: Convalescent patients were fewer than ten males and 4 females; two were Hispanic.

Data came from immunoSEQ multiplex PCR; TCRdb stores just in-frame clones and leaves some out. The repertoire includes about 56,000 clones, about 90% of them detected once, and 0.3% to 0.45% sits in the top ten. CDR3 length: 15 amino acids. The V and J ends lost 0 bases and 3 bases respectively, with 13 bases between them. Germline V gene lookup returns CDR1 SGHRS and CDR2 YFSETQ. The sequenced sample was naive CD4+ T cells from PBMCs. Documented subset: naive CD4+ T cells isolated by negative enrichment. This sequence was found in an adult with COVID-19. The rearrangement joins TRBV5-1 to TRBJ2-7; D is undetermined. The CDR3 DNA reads TGCGCCAGCAGCTTGGGAAACCTAGGGTACTACGAGCAGTACTTC. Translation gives CASSLGNLGYYEQYF.